The subject of this entry is one T cell receptor beta chain. The entry originates in a study of blood T cell repertoires in COVID-19. The overall study: Nucleic acid was either cDNA or gDNA, and it came from T cells, B-cell-depleted T cells, or PBMCs.

As handled by the study authors: Reference gene primer amplification gave estimated nucleated cell counts. Clones were read by immunoSEQ multiplex PCR, and TCRdb kept only the in-frame ones, dropping some. That table furnishes V, J and clone size, whereas the DNA furnished D and trimming. The data contain under 15,000 clones, approximately 86% of them seen just once; the ten biggest clones take up 20% to 25%. V was pared by 3 bases and J by 8 bases, with 5 bases between. The CDR3 extends over 11 amino acids. The material sequenced was peripheral blood. The chain is built from TRBV12-3 or TRBV12-4 and TRBJ2-1; unclear D gene. This sequence was found in a human donor in a cohort sampled during active COVID-19. CDR3 sequence (DNA): TGTGCCAGCAGTTTCGAGTATGAGCAGTTCTTC. This encodes CASSFEYEQFF.